Shown below are 9 T cell receptor beta chains from a single sample sequenced in a study of shared clonotypes between healthy human individuals (dated by TCRdb to the early 2020s). The library was prepared using the immunoSEQ multiplex PCR assay. TCRdb took this table from immuneACCESS and kept in-frame rearrangements with V and J called. Such tables lack part of the clones; where checked against another copy, unresolved V genes explain under half of the gap, and the rest is unexplained. The sample data list about 2.4 million clones, and roughly 93% of these were observed just once. The top ten clonotypes cover 0.36% of the sample. Sequenced: naive CD4+ T cells from PBMCs. What the cell subset or site label conveys for this sample: CD45RA+ positively selected. Receptor source: a man aged 18 to 35 in good health. Some clones in this sample may be carry-over from other donors' samples.

The chain links TRBV5-1 to TRBJ2-5; possible D gene TRBD1, 7 bases. This CDR3 region has 15 residues. The germline CDR1 and CDR2 sequences are SGHRS and YFSETQ. V lost 0 bases and J 7 bases, leaving 16 bases between the germline ends. The CDR3 sequence is CASSLDQGEVGTQYF. DNA for the CDR3: TGCGCCAGCAGCTTGGACCAGGGGGAGGTTGGGACCCAGTACTTC. Full variable domain (rest looked up from reference TRBV5-1 and TRBJ2-5): KAGVTQTPRYLIKTRGQQVTLSCSPISGHRSVSWYQQTPGQGLQFLFEYFSETQRNKGNFPGRFSGRQFSNSRSEMNVSTLELGDSALYLCASSLDQGEVGTQYFGPGTRLLVL.

The chain employs TRBV28 and TRBJ2-3; TRBD2 matches at 13 bases. The CDR3 covers 18 residues. The ends lost 5 bases at V and 2 bases at J; junction bases unmatched: 10. Germline CDR1 and CDR2: MDHEN and SYDVKM. The CDR3 bases are TGTGCCAGCAGTCCTAGGTTGGGACTAGCGGGGTTCACAGATACGCAGTATTTT. Its protein product is CASSPRLGLAGFTDTQYF.

This clone was picked up one time. The chain employs TRBV6-5 and TRBJ2-5; 7 positions agree with TRBD1. Germline CDR1 is MNHEY and CDR2 is SVGAGI. The length of the CDR3 is 15 residues. Trimming took 5 bases from V and 5 from J; bases not matched to a gene: 11. Here the CDR3 DNA reads TGTGCCAGCAGTCGGACGGTCAACAGGGGTGAGACCCAGTACTTC. This encodes CASSRTVNRGETQYF.

V usage is TRBV28 and J usage is TRBJ1-2; 7 bases agree with TRBD1. The J segment lost 1 base and the V segment lost 6 bases, leaving 11 bases of the junction unmatched. The germline gives CDR1 MDHEN, CDR2 SYDVKM. CDR3 size: 16 residues. The CDR3 coding sequence is TGTGCCAGCAGCCCTAGACAGGGTAGAGGTAACTATGGCTACACCTTC. It encodes CASSPRQGRGNYGYTF.

This chain uses TRBV2 with TRBJ2-5; D is unresolved. This CDR3 has 14 amino acids. Trimming shortened V by 5 bases and J by 1 base, and 11 bases separated the two germline ends. CDR1 is SNHLY and CDR2 is FYNNEI in the germline V gene. The CDR3 nucleotides read TGTGCCAGCAGTTCGAGTGGTACCCAAGAGACCCAGTACTTC. Translated, it gives CASSSSGTQETQYF.

This rearrangement joins TRBV5-1 to TRBJ1-5; weak D call: TRBD1 (6 bases). The ends were cut back, 0 bases at V and 3 bases at J, with 10 bases in the middle. The CDR3 has 15 amino acids. CDR1 and CDR2 (germline): SGHRS, YFSETQ. The DNA for the CDR3 is TGCGCCAGCAGCTTGGCCGGGGGGCCCAATCAGCCCCAGCATTTT. This codes for CASSLAGGPNQPQHF.

V gene TRBV27 combines with J gene TRBJ1-5; the D is unclear. This CDR3 is 14 amino acids long. Germline V gene lookup returns CDR1 MNHEY and CDR2 SMNVEV (reference sequence). V lost 4 bases and J 2 bases, leaving 9 bases between the germline ends. The CDR3 nucleotides read TGTGCCAGCAGTTCAATCGGCGGCAATCAGCCCCAGCATTTT. Translated, it gives CASSSIGGNQPQHF.

V is TRBV29-1 and J is TRBJ2-2; the D is unclear. The CDR3 is 12 residues long. The V gene's germline CDR1 is SQVTM and CDR2 ANQGSEA. V was pared by 7 bases and J by 4 bases, with 10 bases between. The CDR3 loop is CSASDSTGELFF. Written as DNA, the CDR3 is TGCAGCGCATCAGACTCCACCGGGGAGCTGTTTTTT.

Here the CDR3 reads CASRGTSGAYEQYF. DNA of the CDR3: TGTGCCAGCAGGGGGACTAGCGGGGCCTACGAGCAGTACTTC. V usage is TRBV6-6 and J usage is TRBJ2-7; 13 bases are a match to TRBD2. J gave up 2 bases and V 6 bases, and 1 base lay outside the gene matches. Looked up from germline, CDR1 is MNHNY and CDR2 is SVGAGI (reference sequence). There are 14 residues in the CDR3.